The present T cell receptor beta chain was sequenced within a study of blood T cell repertoires in COVID-19. The CDR3 covers 15 residues. CDR1 is SGHNT and CDR2 is YYREEE in the germline V gene (reference sequence). V was cut by 1 base and J by 1 base, with 11 bases left in between. Using immunoSEQ multiplex PCR, the repertoire was profiled, and TCRdb retains in-frame clones only, with some absent. Among roughly 220,000 clones listed, approximately 84% were seen once. The sample taken for sequencing was PBMCs or T cells enriched from blood (not recorded which). The V gene is TRBV5-4, the J gene TRBJ1-1; the D gene is possibly TRBD1 (6 bases). The receptor was derived from a man in his forties who had recovered from COVID-19. CDR3 nucleotide sequence: TGTGCCAGCAGCTTGCCCTCGACAGGGAACACTGAAGCTTTCTTT. Amino acid sequence: CASSLPSTGNTEAFF.